This T cell receptor (beta chain) stems from a study of response to subunit inactivated influenza vaccine. Study outcomes and limitations: Researchers suggested that each seasonal influenza vaccination recruits few new T cells.

This clonotype has just a few counts. Its cognate antigen is unknown. TCRdb processed the RT-PCR reads anew with MiXCR; each CDR3 protein has one entry. The sample has 800,000 to 1,000,000 distinct CDR3 sequences, around 21% seen once. Trimming at V came to 7 bases and at J to 4 bases, leaving 5 bases not matched to a gene. Germline V lookup: CDR1 KGHDR, CDR2 SFDVKD. CDR3 length: 13 amino acids. The clonotype comes from a man aged 45-65 years who received an inactivated influenza vaccine. The V call is TRBV24-1, the J call TRBJ1-2; 7 positions match TRBD1. The sequenced sample was PBMCs from blood, obtained roughly 5 days after vaccination. The CDR3 loop is CATSGDSSYGYTF. Written as DNA, the CDR3 is TGTGCCACCAGCGGGGACAGTAGCTATGGCTACACCTTC.